Below, 31 T cell receptor beta chains from the same sample are listed, as sequenced in a study of regulatory T cells in long-lasting Graves disease. Arm-PCR of CDR3 regions with iRepertoire HTBI primers generated TCR beta libraries. TCRdb analysed the multiplex PCR reads with MiXCR anew, one entry per CDR3 protein. The table includes roughly 510,000 distinct CDR3 sequences, roughly 16% detected once. Time point meaning: newly diagnosed GD, antithyroid drugs for less than 3 months. The TCR library was made from RNA that had been extracted from PBMCs in TRIzol. These data also formed part of another study, on T cells in Graves' hyperthyroidism and ophthalmopathy.

Sequences were derived from peripheral blood mononuclear cells (PBMCs), sampled at new diagnosis, from a patient treated with antithyroid drugs. The source is a man younger than 35 with Graves disease.

Ten or more counts support this clonotype. V gene TRBV11-2 combines with J gene TRBJ2-1, with 12 positions matching TRBD2. J gave up 6 bases and V 4 bases, and 4 bases lay outside the gene matches. Germline V gene data show CDR1 as SGHAT and CDR2 as FQNNGV. This CDR3 region has 15 residues. This CDR3 reads CASSSTSGSSNEQFF. In DNA, the CDR3 is TGTGCCAGCAGCTCGACTAGCGGGAGTAGCAATGAGCAGTTCTTC.

This clonotype showed up just once. This chain joins TRBV7-9 and TRBJ2-1; D gene unclear. The J call may be in error: the DNA end matches TRBJ2-3 better. The germline V gene has CDR1 SEHNR and CDR2 FQNEAQ (reference sequence). CDR3 length equals 16 residues. CDR3 in DNA: TGTGCCAGCAGCTTAAAGGTTAACCACCTCCCTGATACGCAGTATTTT. Translated, it gives CASSLKVNHLPDTQYF.

This clonotype was picked up many times. This chain uses TRBV3-1 with TRBJ1-1; D might be TRBD1 (6 bases). This CDR3 is built from 17 residues. Germline CDR1 is LGHDT and CDR2 is YNNKEL (reference sequence). V was pared by 3 bases and J by 3 bases, with 20 bases between. The DNA for the CDR3 is TGTGCCAGCAGCCATTGGGGGGCTGAATCTCCTTACACTGAAGCTTTCTTT. This gives the protein CASSHWGAESPYTEAFF.

This clonotype was found a few times. The chain recombines TRBV20-1 with TRBJ2-7; D call uncertain. Trimming removed 3 bases at V and 2 bases at J, with 17 bases between. Germline lookup yields CDR1 DFQATT and CDR2 SNEGSKA (reference sequence). The CDR3 extends over 15 amino acids. The CDR3 reads CSASPLGRETYEQYF. The CDR3 DNA reads TGCAGTGCTAGCCCTCTCGGGCGCGAGACCTACGAGCAGTACTTC.

Note on this clonotype: Germline is not matched at one junction end, which may reflect a read error. The V gene is TRBV7-9, the J gene TRBJ2-5; D remains ambiguous. The CDR3 contains 13 residues. Looked up from germline, CDR1 is SEHNR and CDR2 is FQNEAQ (reference sequence). CDR3 amino acids: CASSHGDPNEQSF. CDR3 bases: TGTGCCAGCAGCCATGGAGACCCCAATGAGCAGTCCTTC.

This clonotype appeared many times. The rearrangement joins TRBV28 to TRBJ2-1; D is perhaps TRBD2 (5 bases). CDR1 and CDR2 (germline): MDHEN, SYDVKM. V lost 10 bases, J lost 5 bases, and 18 bases lay in between. This CDR3 region has 14 residues. CDR3 bases: TGTGCCACCGGCGGAGGAGCGGACCACAATGAGCAGTTCTTC. As protein: CATGGGADHNEQFF.

This clonotype was recorded at least ten times. The V and J genes are TRBV19 and TRBJ2-1; tentative D call: TRBD2 (5 bases). CDR3 length: 12 residues. Germline CDR1 and CDR2: LNHDA and SQIVND (reference sequence). Deletions cut 5 bases from V and 12 bases from J, with 14 bases between. The CDR3 coding sequence is TGTGCCAGTAGTCCCTCCGGGATCCCGCAGTTCTTC. This gives the protein CASSPSGIPQFF.

This clonotype was counted many times. The rearrangement joins TRBV7-9 to TRBJ2-7; possibly TRBD2 for D (5 bases). Trimming took 5 bases from V and 5 from J, leaving 10 bases between them. Germline CDR1 SEHNR, CDR2 FQNEAQ (reference sequence). The CDR3 covers 12 residues. In DNA, the CDR3 is TGTGCCAGCAGCGTTTCGAGGGACGAGCAGTACTTC. This translates into CASSVSRDEQYF.

The sample holds many counts of this clonotype. V is TRBV12-3 or TRBV12-4 and J is TRBJ2-1, with 12 bases matching TRBD1. V shed 0 bases and J 3 bases; nucleotides not matched to a gene: 6. The CDR3 sequence is 18 residues long. Here the CDR3 reads CASSLARGQGAVYNEQFF. The CDR3 nucleotides read TGTGCCAGCAGTTTAGCCCGGGGACAGGGGGCAGTCTACAATGAGCAGTTCTTC.

This chain uses TRBV9 with TRBJ2-1; D is ambiguous. Germline V CDR1 and CDR2: SGDLS, YYNGEE. The CDR3 totals 17 residues. V lost 2 bases and J lost 1, with 16 bases in between. The CDR3 region has the DNA TGTGCCAGCAGCGTCGTCCCCACCAGTCCTTCCTACAATGAGCAGTTCTTC. Its translation: CASSVVPTSPSYNEQFF.

The genes are TRBV19 and TRBJ2-7, with 11 bases aligning to TRBD1. Losses at the gene ends were 5 bases for V and 3 bases for J; bases not matched to a gene: 6. There are 15 residues in the CDR3. The germline V gene has CDR1 LNHDA and CDR2 SQIVND (reference sequence). CDR3 DNA sequence: TGTGCCAGTAGTGCCGGGACAGGGGGGATCTACGAGCAGTACTTC. It specifies CASSAGTGGIYEQYF.

Only a few counts were recorded for this clonotype. This chain uses TRBV20-1 with TRBJ1-2; a possible D gene is TRBD1 (5 bases). CDR1 and CDR2 from the germline V gene are DFQATT and SNEGSKA (reference sequence). The CDR3 spans 14 residues. V was clipped by 3 bases and J by 6 bases, with 17 bases between them. The CDR3 bases are TGCAGTGCTAGCGAAGGCAGGGCCATTAATGGCTACACCTTC. This translates into CSASEGRAINGYTF.

This clonotype was detected many times. The chain uses TRBV12-3 or TRBV12-4 and TRBJ2-7, with D possibly TRBD1 on 6 matching bases. CDR3 size: 15 residues. With 6 bases removed from V and 1 base from J, the gap between germline ends came to 16 bases. CDR3 protein: CASSRHRDLSYEQYF. The CDR3 bases are TGTGCCAGCAGCCGCCACAGGGATTTGTCCTACGAGCAGTACTTC.

This rearrangement joins TRBV4-1 to TRBJ1-1; D possibly corresponds to TRBD1 (5 bases). V dropped 8 bases and J dropped 7 bases, with 20 bases sitting between them. This CDR3 contains 14 residues. Germline values: CDR1 MGHRA, CDR2 YSYEKL. The CDR3 bases are TGCGCCAGCGGGGACCTACCCATTACTGTTGAAGCTTTCTTT. Translation gives CASGDLPITVEAFF.

This chain connects TRBV4-1 to TRBJ2-7; 10 bases are shared with TRBD2. The CDR3 contains 17 residues. Per germline, CDR1 MGHRA and CDR2 YSYEKL. The junction had 8 bases not matched to a gene; V was cut back by 3 bases and J by 0 bases. CDR3 amino acids: CASSQGLASLSSYEQYF. As DNA, the CDR3 is TGCGCCAGCAGCCAGGGACTAGCGTCTTTAAGCTCCTACGAGCAGTACTTC.

This clonotype came up many times. The chain uses TRBV7-6 and TRBJ2-6; D ambiguous. Germline V CDR1 and CDR2: SGHVS, FNYEAQ. The CDR3 extends over 17 amino acids. Trimming shortened V by 1 base and J by 0 bases, and 10 bases separated the two germline ends. CDR3 in DNA: TGTGCCAGCAGCTTAGACAGAAGCAGCTCTGGGGCCAACGTCCTGACTTTC. Its translation: CASSLDRSSSGANVLTF.

A single count supports this clonotype. This chain connects TRBV28 to TRBJ1-2, with D perhaps TRBD1 (5 bases). The length of the CDR3 is 12 residues. With 5 bases removed from V and 4 bases from J, the gap between germline ends came to 8 bases. Germline CDR1 MDHEN, CDR2 SYDVKM. CDR3 in amino acids: CASSVRGYGYTF. In DNA form, the CDR3 reads TGTGCCAGCAGTGTGAGGGGCTATGGCTACACCTTC.

This clonotype was recorded at least ten times. The genes are TRBV20-1 and TRBJ2-7; the D is unclear. The CDR3 consists of 11 residues. Per the germline V gene, CDR1 is DFQATT and CDR2 is SNEGSKA (reference sequence). Between the trimmed V and J ends, which lost 2 bases and 5 bases, there was a span of 7 bases. CDR3 bases: TGCAGTGCTAGAACCTCTCACGAGCAGTACTTC. Residues: CSARTSHEQYF.

This clonotype has at least ten counts. The chain is built from TRBV7-8 and TRBJ2-1, with D possibly matching TRBD2 (6 bases). The V gene lost 2 bases and the J gene lost 9 bases, with 17 bases spanning the gap. The CDR3 loop spans 15 amino acids. CDR1 is SGHVS and CDR2 is FQNEAQ in the germline V gene. This CDR3 is CASSLLGGDSGEQFF. CDR3 nucleotide sequence: TGTGCCAGCAGCTTACTGGGCGGGGATAGTGGTGAGCAGTTCTTC.

V usage is TRBV20-1 and J usage is TRBJ2-5; 12 bases are shared with TRBD2. This CDR3 is 16 amino acids long. With V trimmed by 3 bases and J by 2 bases, 7 bases remained unmatched. The germline gives CDR1 DFQATT, CDR2 SNEGSKA (reference sequence). CDR3 amino acids: CSARGGLAGTQETQYF. DNA of the CDR3: TGCAGTGCTAGGGGGGGACTAGCGGGCACTCAAGAGACCCAGTACTTC.

V usage is TRBV6-1 and J usage is TRBJ2-1; tentatively, D is TRBD1 (6 bases). Germline V CDR1 and CDR2: MNHNS, SASEGT. CDR3 length: 16 amino acids. The germline V and J ends were trimmed by 5 bases and 8 bases, with 22 bases remaining between them. CDR3: CASSRASSFGGYEQFF. The CDR3 DNA follows: TGTGCCAGCAGTCGGGCCTCCTCCTTTGGGGGCTATGAGCAGTTCTTC.

This clonotype was found many times. The chain employs TRBV4-1 and TRBJ1-4; D gene unclear. Germline lookup yields CDR1 MGHRA and CDR2 YSYEKL. The CDR3 is 13 residues long. Trimming removed 2 bases from V and 11 bases from J, with 12 bases in between. This CDR3 is CASSQINSGKLFF. The CDR3 DNA follows: TGCGCCAGCAGCCAAATAAATAGTGGGAAACTGTTTTTT.

The rearrangement links TRBV5-1 to TRBJ1-2; D not resolved. The V end was cut by 0 bases, the J end by 7 bases, with 7 bases between. CDR1 is SGHRS, CDR2 YFSETQ, per germline. The CDR3 is 12 amino acids. CDR3 protein: CASSLDQSGYTF. The CDR3, as DNA: TGCGCCAGCAGCTTGGATCAAAGTGGCTACACCTTC.

J is TRBJ2-1 and V is TRBV12-3 or TRBV12-4; D possibly corresponds to TRBD2 (6 bases). The CDR3 runs to 17 residues. V dropped 6 bases and J dropped 9 bases, with 27 bases sitting between them. The CDR3 region is CASSLAEGTPRFREQFF. DNA for the CDR3: TGTGCCAGCAGCCTCGCGGAGGGGACCCCTCGTTTTCGTGAGCAGTTCTTC.

This clonotype has at least ten counts. V is TRBV18 and J is TRBJ1-1; the match to TRBD1 covers 7 bases. V was clipped by 0 bases and J by 3 bases; unmatched bases: 4. This CDR3 region has 15 residues. Germline CDR1 and CDR2: KGHSH and LQKENI. CDR3 in DNA: TGTGCCAGCTCACCACCAAGGGGGCAGGACACTGAAGCTTTCTTT. This codes for CASSPPRGQDTEAFF.

This clonotype was seen repeatedly, ten times or more. The V gene is TRBV5-6, the J gene TRBJ2-7; TRBD2 agrees at 9 bases. Losses at the gene ends were 6 bases for V and 3 bases for J; bases not matched to a gene: 7. The germline V gene has CDR1 SGHDT and CDR2 YYEEEE. There are 14 residues in the CDR3. CDR3 region: CASILSGRDYEQYF. CDR3 DNA sequence: TGTGCCAGCATCCTTAGCGGGAGAGACTACGAGCAGTACTTC.

V gene TRBV6-2 or TRBV6-3 combines with J gene TRBJ2-1, with 7 bases matching TRBD1. This CDR3 comprises 15 residues. Germline-derived CDR1 and CDR2 are MNHEY and SVGEGT. The V segment lost 2 bases and the J segment 3 bases; nucleotides outside the gene matches: 4. CDR3 sequence: CASSYQTGNYNEQFF. In nucleotides, the CDR3 is TGTGCCAGCAGTTACCAGACAGGGAACTACAATGAGCAGTTCTTC.

The rearrangement uses TRBV5-5 and TRBJ1-1; 8 bases fit TRBD1. The CDR3 is 15 amino acids. V lost 6 bases to trimming and J lost 4 bases; unmatched junction nucleotides: 11. Per the germline V gene, CDR1 is SGHKS and CDR2 is YYEKEE (reference sequence). CDR3 sequence reads: CASNGGQGRSTEAFF. In DNA, the CDR3 is TGTGCCAGCAACGGAGGACAGGGTAGGTCCACTGAAGCTTTCTTT.

This clonotype was found many times. The chain couples TRBV5-1 to TRBJ2-5; D may be TRBD2 (6 bases). The V end was cut by 2 bases, the J end by 4 bases, with 12 bases between. Germline lookup yields CDR1 SGHRS and CDR2 YFSETQ. The CDR3 is made up of 14 amino acids. The CDR3 DNA follows: TGCGCCAGCAGCTTAACCGGGAGCCGAGAGACCCAGTACTTC. This gives the protein CASSLTGSRETQYF.

This clonotype was detected many times. This chain uses TRBV5-1 with TRBJ2-1; 12 nucleotides match TRBD2. With 4 bases clipped from V and 8 bases from J, the junction kept 10 bases outside the gene matches. This CDR3 contains 16 residues. In germline, CDR1 is SGHRS, CDR2 YFSETQ. The CDR3 DNA reads TGCGCCAGCAGCCCGCAAGCTAGCGGGAGGGCCTATGAGCAGTTCTTC. Residues: CASSPQASGRAYEQFF.

The V call is TRBV20-1, the J call TRBJ2-2; 7 bases are shared with TRBD1. Trimming cost V 3 bases and J 7 bases; bases outside gene matches: 5. The CDR3 is 13 residues long. In germline, CDR1 is DFQATT, CDR2 SNEGSKA (reference sequence). The CDR3 loop is CSASEGANGELFF. CDR3 bases: TGCAGTGCTAGTGAGGGGGCCAACGGGGAGCTGTTTTTT.